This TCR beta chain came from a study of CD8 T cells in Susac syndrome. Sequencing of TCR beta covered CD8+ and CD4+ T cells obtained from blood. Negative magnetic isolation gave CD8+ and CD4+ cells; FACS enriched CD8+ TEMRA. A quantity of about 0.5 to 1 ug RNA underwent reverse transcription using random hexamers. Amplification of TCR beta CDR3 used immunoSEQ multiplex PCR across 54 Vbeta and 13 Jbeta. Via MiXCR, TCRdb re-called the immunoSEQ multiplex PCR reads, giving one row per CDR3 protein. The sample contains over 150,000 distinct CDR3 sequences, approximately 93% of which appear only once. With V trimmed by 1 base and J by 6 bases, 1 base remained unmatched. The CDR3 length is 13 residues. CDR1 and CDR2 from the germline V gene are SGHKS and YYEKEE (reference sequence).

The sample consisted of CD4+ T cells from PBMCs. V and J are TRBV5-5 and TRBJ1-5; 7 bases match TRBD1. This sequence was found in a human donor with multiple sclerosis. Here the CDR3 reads CASSLQGGQPQHF. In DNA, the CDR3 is TGTGCCAGCAGCTTGCAGGGGGGTCAGCCCCAGCATTTT. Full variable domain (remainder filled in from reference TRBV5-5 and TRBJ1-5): DAGVTQSPTHLIKTRGQQVTLRCSPISGHKSVSWYQQVLGQGPQFIFQYYEKEERGRGNFPDRFSARQFPNYSSELNVNALLLGDSALYLCASSLQGGQPQHFGDGTRLSIL.